This TCR beta chain was observed in a study of Ad26.COV2.S vaccination and SARS-CoV-2 variants. Overall study context: Recipients of Ad26.COV2.S got it intramuscularly, once or twice 56 days apart. Regarding the study as a whole: Researchers reported similar non-spike TCR breadth in vaccine and placebo recipients.

This clone was seen a single time. Its antigen is not known. This same CDR3 is encoded by further DNA sequences in the sample. Here immunoSEQ multiplex PCR was the method, and the copy in TCRdb shows in-frame clones only, minus some. This table holds fewer than 600,000 clones, around 89% found once. The CDR3 is 15 residues long. Trimming cost V 0 bases and J 6 bases; bases outside gene matches: 0. Germline V gene data show CDR1 as LGHNA and CDR2 as YNFKEQ. Treatment in this sample: around 19 received Ad26.COV2.S at low or high dose, single or two shots; about 5 received placebo; per-sample allocation not given. Collection of samples fell on day 63 after the first vaccine or placebo injection. An adult donor aged 18-55 years was enrolled in Boston. An Ad26 vector was used to express Wuhan-strain SARS-CoV-2 spike as the vaccine.

This rearrangement joins TRBV4-2 to TRBJ1-6, with 9 bases identical to TRBD1. The clonotype originates from a person aged 18-60 years who received the Ad26.COV2.S COVID-19 vaccine or a placebo. This sample comprised peripheral blood, obtained in a trial of Ad26.COV2.S vaccine versus placebo. The CDR3 DNA reads TGTGCCAGCAGCCAAGAGGGACAGGGTAATTCACCCCTCCACTTT. Translating gives CASSQEGQGNSPLHF.